The next 10 T cell receptor beta chains were all read from a single sample in a study of T cell repertoires in cytomegalovirus infection. Using its own MiXCR run on the reads, TCRdb lists one record per CDR3 protein. The table lists 200,000 to 300,000 distinct CDR3 sequences, roughly 9.1% of them singletons. Sequenced sample: PBMCs. All receptors derive from a human donor in good health (CMV status not recorded). Some clones in this sample may be carry-over from other donors' samples.

This clonotype has at least ten counts. The V gene is TRBV19, the J gene TRBJ2-1, with TRBD1 matching 8 bases. Germline V gene lookup returns CDR1 LNHDA and CDR2 SQIVND (reference sequence). The V segment lost 3 bases and the J segment 3 bases; nucleotides outside the gene matches: 7. The CDR3 is made up of 16 amino acids. The CDR3 spells CASSIVAGGFYNEQFF. The CDR3 DNA reads as TGTGCCAGTAGTATCGTGGCAGGGGGCTTCTACAATGAGCAGTTCTTC. Using reference TRBV19 and TRBJ2-1 for the parts outside the CDR3, the full variable domain is DGGITQSPKYLFRKEGQNVTLSCEQNLNHDAMYWYRQDPGQGLRLIYYSQIVNDFQKGDIAEGYSVSREKKESFPLTVTSAQKNPTAFYLCASSIVAGGFYNEQFFGPGTRLTVL.

Ten or more counts support this clonotype. The rearrangement uses TRBV7-2 and TRBJ2-5; D not certain. Trimming took off 3 bases at V and 1 base at J, with 18 bases between the two ends. CDR3 length: 17 amino acids. Per the germline V gene, CDR1 is SGHTA and CDR2 is FQGNSA. The CDR3 is CASSFNSPGGFQETQYF. For the CDR3, the DNA is TGTGCCAGCAGCTTTAATTCCCCAGGCGGCTTCCAAGAGACCCAGTACTTC.

This chain uses TRBV7-3 with TRBJ2-2; perhaps TRBD2 as D (6 bases). Germline loops: CDR1 SGHTA, CDR2 FQGTGA. This CDR3 is built from 18 residues. Trimming removed 2 bases from V and 7 bases from J, with 23 bases in between. As DNA, the CDR3 is TGTGCCAGCAGCTTAGTATTATCCGGGGGAACAAAGAACGGGGAGCTGTTTTTT. Its translation: CASSLVLSGGTKNGELFF.

The CDR3 here is CASTPRLGSNQPQHF. CDR3 bases: TGTGCCAGTACCCCTCGTCTCGGGAGCAATCAGCCCCAGCATTTT. The J gene is TRBJ1-5, the V gene TRBV19; D gene ambiguous. This CDR3 has 15 amino acids. V was clipped by 7 bases and J by 1 base, with 14 bases between them. The germline V gene encodes CDR1 LNHDA and CDR2 SQIVND (reference sequence).

This clonotype was detected a few times. The chain joins TRBV20-1 to TRBJ1-2; D uncertain. The CDR3 sequence is 12 residues long. The V end lost 4 bases, the J end lost 8 bases, and 14 bases lay between the germline ends. Germline V lookup: CDR1 DFQATT, CDR2 SNEGSKA (reference sequence). CDR3 sequence reads: CSAIIGHRGYTF. CDR3 coding DNA: TGCAGTGCTATAATAGGGCATCGAGGCTACACCTTC.

The sample holds many counts of this clonotype. The CDR3 DNA reads as TGTGCCACTACGCTCAGCGGGCTGAACACCGGGGAGCTGTTTTTT. It translates to CATTLSGLNTGELFF. The chain couples TRBV7-2 to TRBJ2-2; tentative D call: TRBD2 (6 bases). The CDR3 is 15 residues long. V was clipped by 10 bases and J by 1 base, with 16 bases between them. Germline CDR1 and CDR2: SGHTA and FQGNSA.

This clonotype has ten or more counts. This chain connects TRBV7-8 to TRBJ1-1; D remains unclear. V was clipped by 5 bases and J by 0 bases, with 7 bases between them. This CDR3 spans 13 amino acids. Germline V lookup: CDR1 SGHVS, CDR2 FQNEAQ. CDR3 sequence: CASSAQLNTEAFF. The CDR3 coding sequence is TGTGCCAGCAGCGCCCAGTTGAACACTGAAGCTTTCTTT.

This clonotype was observed at least ten times. The V and J genes are TRBV11-2 and TRBJ1-5, with a tentative D call TRBD1 (5 bases). The CDR3 totals 15 residues. Trimming pared 1 base from V and 8 bases from J, leaving 15 bases between. Germline assignment: CDR1 SGHAT and CDR2 FQNNGV. CDR3 sequence: CASSLGTVGGKPQHF. The CDR3 DNA follows: TGTGCCAGCAGCTTAGGGACGGTTGGGGGTAAGCCCCAGCATTTT.

This clonotype has a count of ten or more. V usage is TRBV6-1 and J usage is TRBJ1-4; D call uncertain. Germline-derived CDR1 and CDR2 are MNHNS and SASEGT. The CDR3 has 13 residues. Trimming shortened V by 5 bases and J by 8 bases, and 12 bases separated the two germline ends. Written as DNA, the CDR3 is TGTGCCAGCAGTTATCCGGGAGACGAAAAACTGTTTTTT. This codes for CASSYPGDEKLFF.

Many counts were recorded for this clonotype. The rearrangement uses TRBV7-2 and TRBJ1-2, with TRBD1 matching over 11 bases. Trimming at V came to 3 bases and at J to 6 bases, leaving 3 bases not matched to a gene. Germline lookup yields CDR1 SGHTA and CDR2 FQGNSA. CDR3 length: 14 amino acids. The CDR3 DNA reads as TGTGCCAGCAGCTTGGACAGGGGGCGGGATGGCTACACCTTC. Translating gives CASSLDRGRDGYTF. Combining the CDR3 with reference TRBV7-2 and TRBJ1-2 gives the whole variable domain GAGVSQSPSNKVTEKGKDVELRCDPISGHTALYWYRQSLGQGLEFLIYFQGNSAPDKSGLPSDRFSAERTGGSVSTLTIQRTQQEDSAVYLCASSLDRGRDGYTFGSGTRLTVV.